The 21 T cell receptor beta chains given below trace back to one sample, sequenced in a study of breast tumors, draining lymph nodes, adjacent tissues (dated by TCRdb to the mid-2010s). The lymph node samples were taken from the axillary draining lymph nodes of breast cancer patients. Library construction relied on multiplex PCR. These reads were obtained on an Illumina HiSeq 2000. The public reads were reprocessed in TCRdb via fastp at Q25 and MiXCR, keeping in-frame beta chains. Entries that share a CDR3 protein sequence are merged under the most common genes and DNA. The sample records roughly 120,000 distinct CDR3 sequences, about 20% of which are singletons. The ten top clones hold roughly 3.5% of the sample. The material sequenced was axillary lymph node tissue. Source of these receptors: a female donor with breast cancer. Some clones in this sample may be carry-over from other donors' samples.

As for this clonotype: Given a much more abundant clone one base away, this may be a read error. The CDR3 DNA reads TGTGCCAGCAGTGGATCTTGCAACCAGCCCCAGCATTTT. The encoded protein is CASSGSCNQPQHF. This chain connects TRBV2 to TRBJ1-5; D not certain. This CDR3 is built from 13 residues. The germline V gene has CDR1 SNHLY and CDR2 FYNNEI.

This clonotype was seen ten or more times. This chain links TRBV7-2 with TRBJ2-5; D not certain. Germline V lookup: CDR1 SGHTA, CDR2 FQGNSA. The CDR3 is made up of 15 amino acids. V was pared by 5 bases and J by 7 bases, with 20 bases between. CDR3: CASSPTPHTMGTQYF. CDR3 nucleotide sequence: TGTGCCAGCAGCCCAACGCCCCACACAATGGGGACCCAGTACTTC. The full variable domain, completed using reference TRBV7-2 and TRBJ2-5, is GAGVSQSPSNKVTEKGKDVELRCDPISGHTALYWYRQSLGQGLEFLIYFQGNSAPDKSGLPSDRFSAERTGGSVSTLTIQRTQQEDSAVYLCASSPTPHTMGTQYFGPGTRLLVL.

Many counts were recorded for this clonotype. The chain recombines TRBV12-3 or TRBV12-4 with TRBJ1-3, with 7 bases fitting TRBD1. Germline trimming cut 6 bases from V and 6 bases from J; bases unmatched to any gene: 5. The CDR3 loop spans 13 amino acids. CDR3 amino acids: CASSRTGANTIYF. CDR3 nucleotides: TGTGCCAGCAGCCGTACAGGGGCAAACACCATATATTTT.

About this clonotype: An end of the junction differs from the germline gene, which may be a read error. The CDR3 DNA follows: TGTGCCAGCAGCTGGGGACAGGGCCGCTCTGGGGCCGACGTCCTGACTTTC. This gives the protein CASSWGQGRSGADVLTF. The chain recombines TRBV7-2 with TRBJ2-6; 9 bases fit TRBD1. Germline V gene sequence: CDR1 SGHTA, CDR2 FQGNSA. This CDR3 comprises 17 residues.

This clonotype was seen a handful of times. The J gene is TRBJ1-3, the V gene TRBV6-1, with D perhaps TRBD1 (5 bases). Deletions cut 8 bases from V and 0 bases from J, with 17 bases between. This CDR3 spans 16 amino acids. Germline V gene data show CDR1 as MNHNS and CDR2 as SASEGT. This CDR3 reads CASPRGDDSSGNTIYF. CDR3 nucleotides: TGTGCCAGCCCGAGAGGCGATGACAGCTCTGGAAACACCATATATTTT.

This clonotype was counted ten times or more. This chain connects TRBV3-1 to TRBJ2-3, with 9 bases that match TRBD1. V shed 3 bases and J 3 bases; nucleotides not matched to a gene: 7. Germline V CDR1 and CDR2: LGHDT, YNNKEL (reference sequence). The CDR3 runs to 16 residues. CDR3 sequence: CASSQKPGQGTDTQYF. The DNA of the CDR3 is TGTGCCAGCAGCCAGAAACCGGGACAGGGAACAGATACGCAGTATTTT.

The V gene is TRBV18, the J gene TRBJ1-6; D possibly corresponds to TRBD1 (5 bases). Between the trimmed V and J ends, which lost 6 bases and 7 bases, there was a span of 16 bases. This CDR3 region has 15 residues. CDR1 and CDR2 from the germline V gene are KGHSH and LQKENI. The CDR3 nucleotides are TGTGCCAGCTCCGAAGCAGGGAATTCAAATTCACCCCTCCACTTT. This sequence encodes CASSEAGNSNSPLHF.

This clonotype was observed a handful of times. The chain recombines TRBV14 with TRBJ1-4; D unclear. V dropped 5 bases and J dropped 8 bases, with 15 bases sitting between them. Per germline, CDR1 SGHDN and CDR2 FVKESK. This CDR3 contains 14 residues. CDR3 loop: CASSYQGIREKLFF. In DNA form, the CDR3 reads TGTGCCAGCAGCTACCAAGGTATAAGGGAAAAACTGTTTTTT. Complete variable domain (other parts from reference TRBV14 and TRBJ1-4): EAGVTQFPSHSVIEKGQTVTLRCDPISGHDNLYWYRRVMGKEIKFLLHFVKESKQDESGMPNNRFLAERTGGTYSTLKVQPAELEDSGVYFCASSYQGIREKLFFGSGTQLSVL.

Notes on this clonotype: Lacking the conserved final phenylalanine or tryptophan, this CDR3 likely reflects a read error. This chain uses TRBV10-3 with TRBJ1-2; 7 bases map to TRBD1. Germline-derived CDR1 and CDR2 are ENHRY and SYGVKD. The CDR3 extends over 13 amino acids. J was trimmed by 4 bases and V by 6 bases; bases with no gene match: 5. In nucleotides, the CDR3 is TGTGCCATCAGAGAAGCAGGGGGCTATGGCTACACCTCC. This encodes CAIREAGGYGYTS.

A word on this clonotype: A much larger clone is a single base away; this may be a read error. The V and J genes are TRBV7-8 and TRBJ1-4, with D tentatively TRBD1 (6 bases). The CDR3 totals 15 residues. V dropped 6 bases and J dropped 8 bases, with 19 bases sitting between them. Germline V CDR1 and CDR2: SGHVS, FQNEAQ. This chain's CDR3 is CASRDRGTLREKLFF. CDR3 DNA: TGTGCCAGCAGGGACAGAGGGACGCTACGAGAAAAACTGTTTTTT.

This clonotype has ten or more counts. V usage is TRBV24-1 and J usage is TRBJ2-2; possibly TRBD2 for D (5 bases). The CDR3 extends over 13 amino acids. The germline V gene has CDR1 KGHDR and CDR2 SFDVKD. Trimming cost V 1 base and J 7 bases, with 6 bases left between them. The CDR3 protein is CATSDLRDGELFF. CDR3 nucleotide sequence: TGTGCCACCAGTGATTTACGGGACGGGGAGCTGTTTTTT.

This clonotype was picked up many times. J is TRBJ2-3 and V is TRBV20-1; maybe TRBD2 (5 bases). Trimming left V 0 bases short and J 0 bases short, with 7 bases between. The CDR3 extends over 14 amino acids. The germline CDR1 and CDR2 sequences are DFQATT and SNEGSKA (reference sequence). The CDR3 DNA is TGCAGTGCTAGAGATCCTAGCAGCACAGATACGCAGTATTTT. Its translation: CSARDPSSTDTQYF.

This clonotype was recorded at least ten times. The chain recombines TRBV7-6 with TRBJ2-2; 8 bases align to TRBD2. The CDR3 sequence is 16 residues long. The ends lost 2 bases at V and 5 bases at J; junction bases unmatched: 7. The germline V gene encodes CDR1 SGHVS and CDR2 FNYEAQ. The CDR3 loop is CASSLLAGGWTGELFF. As DNA, the CDR3 is TGTGCCAGCAGCTTATTGGCGGGGGGATGGACCGGGGAGCTGTTTTTT.

This clonotype was seen ten or more times. This chain connects TRBV7-6 to TRBJ2-7, with a possible D match to TRBD2 (5 bases). Trimming stripped 0 bases from V and 6 bases from J, with 15 bases between. In germline, CDR1 is SGHVS, CDR2 FNYEAQ. The CDR3 consists of 15 residues. CDR3 residues: CASSLAGAPRGEQYF. CDR3 DNA sequence: TGTGCCAGCAGCTTAGCGGGAGCGCCGAGAGGCGAGCAGTACTTC.

This clonotype has at least ten counts. This sequence joins TRBV11-2 and TRBJ2-7, with 11 bases that match TRBD2. Trimming at V came to 2 bases and at J to 0 bases, leaving 6 bases not matched to a gene. This CDR3 contains 17 residues. CDR1 and CDR2 (germline): SGHAT, FQNNGV. CDR3 in DNA: TGTGCCAGCAGCTTAACACTAGCGGGAGCGAGCTCCTACGAGCAGTACTTC. Translation gives CASSLTLAGASSYEQYF.

This clonotype turned up a few times. The chain joins TRBV3-1 to TRBJ2-4, with TRBD1 matching over 10 bases. Germline V CDR1 and CDR2: LGHDT, YNNKEL (reference sequence). There are 12 residues in the CDR3. With 8 bases clipped from V and 11 bases from J, the junction kept 6 bases outside the gene matches. This CDR3 is CASEDRGNLQYF. CDR3 nucleotides: TGTGCCAGCGAGGACAGGGGGAACCTTCAGTACTTC.

This clonotype has only one observation. The chain has TRBV15 and TRBJ1-1; D call uncertain. CDR3 length equals 14 residues. V gave up 0 bases and J gave up 8 bases, with 13 bases separating them. Germline V gene data show CDR1 as LNHNV and CDR2 as YYDKDF (reference sequence). The CDR3 loop reads CATSREGWGYEAFF. In DNA form, the CDR3 reads TGTGCCACCAGCAGAGAAGGTTGGGGATACGAAGCTTTCTTT.

This clonotype has a count of ten or more. The chain carries TRBV9 and TRBJ2-3; TRBD2 agrees at 7 bases. Germline CDR1 and CDR2: SGDLS and YYNGEE. The CDR3 has 16 amino acids. V shed 4 bases, J shed 4 bases, and the junction held 12 bases outside the gene matches. The CDR3 sequence is CASSPRLALDSDTQYF. In DNA, the CDR3 is TGTGCCAGCAGCCCCCGACTAGCCCTAGACTCAGATACGCAGTATTTT.

This clonotype was recorded at least ten times. The rearrangement uses TRBV7-8 and TRBJ2-7; unclear D gene. CDR1 is SGHVS, CDR2 FQNEAQ, per germline. The V end was cut by 7 bases, the J end by 1 base, with 14 bases between. The CDR3 is 14 amino acids. Written as DNA, the CDR3 is TGTGCCAGCACCTCTTTTTTTAATTCCTACGAGCAGTACTTC. Protein product: CASTSFFNSYEQYF.

A few counts support this clonotype. The J gene is TRBJ2-5, the V gene TRBV5-1; D is unclear. The length of the CDR3 is 15 residues. Germline CDR1 and CDR2: SGHRS and YFSETQ. Trimming took off 3 bases at V and 5 bases at J, with 17 bases between the two ends. The CDR3 nucleotides are TGCGCCAGCAGCTCTATAAAAACGACTGACGAGACCCAGTACTTC. Translated, it gives CASSSIKTTDETQYF.

This clonotype was detected many times. This chain uses TRBV27 with TRBJ1-5; 8 nucleotides align to TRBD1. The V segment lost 5 bases and the J segment 5 bases; nucleotides outside the gene matches: 8. This CDR3 has 15 residues. Germline values: CDR1 MNHEY, CDR2 SMNVEV (reference sequence). CDR3 sequence (DNA): TGTGCCAGCAGTCTAGGACAGGGTGGGTATCAGCCCCAGCATTTT. Protein: CASSLGQGGYQPQHF.